This T cell receptor (beta chain) came from a study of memory CD4+ T cells and cytomegalovirus serostatus. Study at large: This sample comes from healthy Belgian adults, eight to ten CMV seropositive, around 26 seronegative.

The V gene's germline CDR1 is MGHRA and CDR2 YSYEKL. The V and J ends lost 1 base and 3 bases, in that order; junction bases with no gene match: 5. The CDR3 is 16 amino acids. Points on this clone: What it recognizes is unknown.

The sort gate was single viable CD3+CD4+CD8-CD45RO+ cells for memory CD4+ T cells. CMV serostatus came from serum IgG against pp150, pp28, p38, p52. Measured with immunoSEQ multiplex PCR; TCRdb has only the in-frame clones, and not every one. The sample gives some 58,000 clones, around 77% of which show up once; approximately 0.81% is in the top ten. Study results and limitations: A US-trained random forest predicted CMV serostatus with median AUC around 0.9.

The chain couples TRBV4-1 to TRBJ1-5; the match to TRBD1 covers 8 bases. Sequencing used memory CD4+ T cells from blood. The sequence derives from an adult in good health and CMV-seronegative. CDR3 sequence (DNA): TGCGCCAGCAGCCAAGCAGGACAGGGTCACAATCAGCCCCAGCATTTT. Its protein product is CASSQAGQGHNQPQHF.